This T cell receptor beta chain was obtained from a study of identical twins. Study-level points and caveats: Modelling underestimated the level of out-of-frame TCR alpha sharing observed in monozygotic twins.

This CDR3 is 13 amino acids long. Germline V lookup: CDR1 MNHNS, CDR2 SASEGT. The V gene lost 4 bases and the J gene lost 4 bases, with 10 bases spanning the gap. This clonotype was seen only a few times. Its antigen is as yet unknown. TCRdb analysed the 5' RACE reads with MiXCR anew, one entry per CDR3 protein. This table has approximately 350,000 distinct CDR3 sequences, around an eighth appearing once. This sample was also put to use in a study of yellow fever vaccine responses in identical twins.

The sample taken for sequencing was CD8+ T cells sorted from blood. V and J are TRBV6-1 and TRBJ2-5; D uncertain. The TCR was taken from a woman between 18 and 30 years old in good health. The CDR3 protein is CASSAVHGETQYF. DNA of the CDR3: TGTGCCAGCAGTGCCGTACATGGAGAGACCCAGTACTTC.